This T cell receptor beta chain was recovered during a study of beta chain features in type 1 diabetes. Overall study findings and caveats: Significant though moderate, a shortening of TCRB CDR3s appeared in all four CD4+ subsets of Type 1 diabetes patients.

What was sequenced were expressed TCRB transcripts, since all of the isolated RNA had been reverse transcribed. This table comes from immunoSEQ multiplex PCR, and its TCRdb copy is limited to in-frame clones, with some not included. The table lists nearly 700,000 clones, 10% to 15% of them singletons. This clone was seen more than once but under ten times. Its antigen is currently unknown. The CDR3 length is 14 residues. CDR1 and CDR2 (germline): MDHEN, SYDVKM. The V end lost 2 bases, the J end lost 1 base, and 8 bases lay between the germline ends. Sequencing used naive CD4+ T cells from blood. This TCR derives from a man younger than 35 with type 1 diabetes. This sequence joins TRBV28 and TRBJ1-2; a possible D gene is TRBD1 (6 bases). This CDR3 is CASSLRGINYGYTF. The CDR3 region has the DNA TGTGCCAGCAGTTTAAGGGGGATTAACTATGGCTACACCTTC.